The T cell receptor beta chain under discussion was sequenced for a study of blood T cell repertoires in COVID-19. The overall study: Specimens from acute and convalescent COVID-19 originated in the United States, Italy and Spain.

Authors' methods: Amplification of reference gene primers provided the estimated nucleated cell counts. The repertoire was sequenced with immunoSEQ multiplex PCR; TCRdb's copy has only in-frame clones and lacks some. D and trimming come from the DNA, and the V and J calls and clone size come from that table. This sample has about 130,000 clones, with 65% to 90% found just once. V lost 7 bases and J 4 bases, leaving 8 bases between the germline ends. Looked up from germline, CDR1 is MNHEY and CDR2 is SMNVEV (reference sequence). This CDR3 contains 11 residues. The J gene is TRBJ2-7, the V gene TRBV27; no definite D call. The sequenced sample consisted of peripheral blood. The clonotype originates from a man aged 80 or over with active or convalescent COVID-19. The CDR3 bases are TGTGCCAGCACCGACGGGTACGAGCAGTACTTC. Protein product: CASTDGYEQYF.